These 2 T cell receptor beta chains were sequenced from one sample in a study of cytomegalovirus exposure and HLA in healthy donors. Primers: 60 Vbeta forward and 13 Jbeta reverse. Produced via immunoSEQ multiplex PCR; TCRdb's table is partial and in-frame only. Among about 110,000 clones listed, around 80% were seen once. The sample was PBMCs. All receptors come from a man between 35 and 55 years old in good health and CMV-seronegative.

V gene TRBV6-5 combines with J gene TRBJ2-7; D remains ambiguous. There are 13 residues in the CDR3. CDR1 and CDR2 from the germline V gene are MNHEY and SVGAGI. Trimming stripped 6 bases from V and 5 bases from J, with 14 bases between. The CDR3 loop reads CASRARVVDEQYF. Written as DNA, the CDR3 is TGTGCCAGCAGAGCCCGTGTTGTGGACGAGCAGTACTTC.

This chain uses TRBV5-4 with TRBJ1-5, with 8 bases matching TRBD1. V gave up 3 bases and J gave up 1 base; unmatched junction bases: 9. CDR1 is SGHNT, CDR2 YYREEE, per germline (reference sequence). The CDR3 consists of 17 residues. The CDR3: CASSSGGQGGSNQPQHF. In DNA form, the CDR3 reads TGTGCCAGCAGCTCGGGTGGACAGGGAGGAAGCAATCAGCCCCAGCATTTT.